These 9 T cell receptor beta chains came from one sample sequenced in a study of cytomegalovirus exposure and HLA in healthy donors. This PCR relied on a set of 60 Vbeta primers and 13 Jbeta primers. Assay: immunoSEQ multiplex PCR; the TCRdb copy retains only in-frame clones and omits some. The table includes around 110,000 clones, about three quarters detected once. The sequencing sample was made of PBMCs. These receptors were obtained from a boy younger than 18 in good health and CMV-seronegative.

CDR3 nucleotide sequence: TGTGCCAGCAGCTTCTCCGGGGAGGACACTGAAGCTTTCTTT. This sequence encodes CASSFSGEDTEAFF. The V gene is TRBV11-3, the J gene TRBJ1-1, with D unresolved. Germline assignment: CDR1 SGHNT and CDR2 YENEEA. The CDR3 is 14 amino acids. The ends were cut back, 3 bases at V and 3 bases at J, with 11 bases in the middle.

This clone came up a few times. V and J are TRBV6-5 and TRBJ2-1; D is possibly TRBD2 (6 bases). V dropped 2 bases and J dropped 7 bases, with 9 bases sitting between them. Germline-derived CDR1 and CDR2 are MNHEY and SVGAGI. CDR3 length: 13 residues. CDR3 in amino acids: CASSYGDWNEQFF. CDR3 sequence (DNA): TGTGCCAGCAGTTACGGGGACTGGAATGAGCAGTTCTTC.

This rearrangement joins TRBV15 to TRBJ1-5; D uncertain. CDR1 LNHNV and CDR2 YYDKDF come from the germline V gene (reference sequence). The CDR3 spans 14 residues. Between the trimmed V and J ends, which lost 5 bases and 3 bases, there was a span of 11 bases. CDR3 amino acids: CATSARGPNQPQHF. CDR3 DNA: TGTGCCACCAGCGCCCGGGGTCCCAATCAGCCCCAGCATTTT.

The CDR3 sequence is CASSLEGAQETQYF. For the CDR3, the DNA is TGTGCCAGCAGCTTAGAGGGAGCTCAAGAGACCCAGTACTTC. The rearrangement links TRBV7-8 to TRBJ2-5, with D perhaps TRBD2 (5 bases). Between the trimmed V and J ends, which lost 1 base and 2 bases, there was a span of 8 bases. The germline V gene encodes CDR1 SGHVS and CDR2 FQNEAQ. This CDR3 contains 14 residues.

The chain carries TRBV6-1 and TRBJ1-1, with 7 nucleotides matching TRBD1. The CDR3 extends over 13 amino acids. Germline V gene lookup returns CDR1 MNHNS and CDR2 SASEGT. V dropped 7 bases and J dropped 3; count of bases not matched to a gene: 5. The CDR3 loop is CASILQGDTEAFF. The CDR3 DNA is TGTGCCAGCATTCTGCAGGGGGACACTGAAGCTTTCTTT.

The chain has TRBV19 and TRBJ2-2; the match to TRBD2 covers 8 bases. This CDR3 is built from 17 residues. Looked up from germline, CDR1 is LNHDA and CDR2 is SQIVND (reference sequence). Trimming removed 7 bases from V and 3 bases from J; junction bases left unmatched: 13. CDR3: CASTPPGRAGDTGELFF. The CDR3 bases are TGTGCCAGTACCCCCCCAGGCCGAGCGGGGGACACCGGGGAGCTGTTTTTT.

The table lists this clone with a few counts. The rearrangement joins TRBV4-1 to TRBJ1-1, with D perhaps matching TRBD1 (6 bases). Per germline, CDR1 MGHRA and CDR2 YSYEKL. The CDR3 length is 14 residues. V lost 0 bases and J 4 bases, leaving 9 bases between the germline ends. Here the CDR3 reads CASSQDRGGTEAFF. The CDR3 DNA reads as TGCGCCAGCAGCCAAGATCGAGGGGGCACTGAAGCTTTCTTT.

The DNA for the CDR3 is TGTGCCAGCAGCGTAGTACACACCGCTAACTATGGCTACACCTTC. As protein: CASSVVHTANYGYTF. The chain links TRBV9 to TRBJ1-2; no reliable D call. The CDR3 runs 15 residues. Germline loops: CDR1 SGDLS, CDR2 YYNGEE. The V end lost 0 bases, the J end lost 0 bases, and 9 bases lay between the germline ends.

The rearrangement joins TRBV27 to TRBJ1-5, with D unresolved. Germline lookup yields CDR1 MNHEY and CDR2 SMNVEV (reference sequence). The CDR3 is 13 amino acids. Trimming stripped 6 bases from V and 2 bases from J, with 8 bases between. The CDR3: CASSVLGNQPQHF. CDR3 bases: TGTGCCAGCAGCGTTCTCGGCAATCAGCCCCAGCATTTT.